These T cell receptor beta chains were read from a single sample in a study of human T cells and chemical hapten exposure. TCRdb reprocessed the RACE reads via MiXCR and lists one record per CDR3 protein. The data hold roughly 150,000 distinct CDR3 sequences, with roughly 12% observed a single time. The specimen was whole blood, collected in connection with sensitization to the hapten diphenylcyclopropenone (DPC). These receptors were collected from a woman between 45 and 60 years old with alopecia areata. Some clones in this sample may be carry-over from other donors' samples. CDR3s include the opening cysteine and the closing phenylalanine or tryptophan. Fields, in order: V gene, clone size, CDR3 protein. Where a row states a size, it is once, few, many or the class of an expanded clone; other rows omit it.

V gene: TRBV12-3/TRBV12-4; clone size: few; CDR3 protein: CASSLEAGPNEQFF
V gene: TRBV3-1; clone size: .; CDR3 protein: CASSQRTSTDTQYF
V gene: TRBV3-1; clone size: .; CDR3 protein: CASSQEGGRGELFF
V gene: TRBV6-6; clone size: many; CDR3 protein: CASRTENQPQHF
V gene: TRBV29-1; clone size: .; CDR3 protein: CSVDNQREGRWQFF
V gene: TRBV24-1; clone size: many; CDR3 protein: CATSERLAGRRYEQFF
V gene: TRBV6-6; clone size: .; CDR3 protein: CASSYSQGTDTQYF
V gene: TRBV7-9; clone size: .; CDR3 protein: CASSFGTSGTSTDTQYF
V gene: TRBV28; clone size: many; CDR3 protein: CASSLGAGLNEKLFF
V gene: TRBV4-2; clone size: .; CDR3 protein: CASSQEQNNQPQHF
V gene: TRBV5-6; clone size: many; CDR3 protein: CASSPGADTQYF
V gene: TRBV9; clone size: many; CDR3 protein: CASSSEGRGSSYNEQFF
V gene: TRBV11-2; clone size: .; CDR3 protein: CASSRPGIRVGTQYF
V gene: TRBV29-1; clone size: .; CDR3 protein: CSVARTANTGELFF
V gene: TRBV6-2/TRBV6-3; clone size: .; CDR3 protein: CASSYPGWRTGELFF
V gene: TRBV11-3; clone size: .; CDR3 protein: CASSSQPGEQYF
V gene: TRBV6-5; clone size: .; CDR3 protein: CASIKAGTSGVYEQYF
V gene: TRBV4-3; clone size: many; CDR3 protein: CASSPLDASGANVLTF
V gene: TRBV12-3/TRBV12-4; clone size: .; CDR3 protein: CASSRGKGTEAFF
V gene: TRBV5-1; clone size: many; CDR3 protein: CASSLEEGVYGYTF
V gene: TRBV12-3/TRBV12-4; clone size: .; CDR3 protein: CASSRREGTGETQYF
V gene: TRBV5-1; clone size: .; CDR3 protein: CASSLGLAGLDEQFF
V gene: TRBV12-3/TRBV12-4; clone size: .; CDR3 protein: CASSSTQGLGETQYF
V gene: TRBV5-1; clone size: few; CDR3 protein: CASSPEAAGELFF
V gene: TRBV20-1; clone size: many; CDR3 protein: CSARQDSVSSYNEQFF
V gene: TRBV29-1; clone size: medium-sized; CDR3 protein: CSVDRGGSYNEQFF
V gene: TRBV2; clone size: few; CDR3 protein: CASSEGRRPIF
V gene: TRBV11-2; clone size: many; CDR3 protein: CASSTGTTANTGELFF
V gene: TRBV10-3; clone size: few; CDR3 protein: CAISENGGTDTQYF
V gene: TRBV6-6; clone size: many; CDR3 protein: CASSRAGSTDTQYF
V gene: TRBV28; clone size: few; CDR3 protein: CASSPRAQWGPTNYEQFF
V gene: TRBV3-1; clone size: many; CDR3 protein: CASSQASPPYEQYF
V gene: TRBV28; clone size: .; CDR3 protein: CASSSFAGQPQHF
V gene: TRBV2; clone size: .; CDR3 protein: CASKSNTGRLNTEAFF
V gene: TRBV7-2; clone size: .; CDR3 protein: CASSLATTNTGELFF
V gene: TRBV6-2/TRBV6-3; clone size: few; CDR3 protein: CASSGTGMNGYTF
V gene: TRBV9; clone size: .; CDR3 protein: CASSLKLAGGPYEQYF
V gene: TRBV12-5; clone size: few; CDR3 protein: CASGQFQGNNQPQHF
V gene: TRBV6-5; clone size: many; CDR3 protein: CASSSPGTRSNEQFF
V gene: TRBV10-3; clone size: .; CDR3 protein: CALSRTEGYEQYF
V gene: TRBV30; clone size: .; CDR3 protein: CAWTRQVNQPQHF
V gene: TRBV6-5; clone size: few; CDR3 protein: CASSTGLALETQYF
V gene: TRBV5-1; clone size: .; CDR3 protein: CASSLGTVSNEKLFF
V gene: TRBV20-1; clone size: many; CDR3 protein: CSASRQGANTGELFF
V gene: TRBV24-1; clone size: few; CDR3 protein: CATSDKQGSGAEAFF
V gene: TRBV27; clone size: many; CDR3 protein: CASSPFGYREETQYF
V gene: TRBV29-1; clone size: few; CDR3 protein: CSVGLGTNTGELFF
V gene: TRBV6-2/TRBV6-3; clone size: .; CDR3 protein: CASTPSGRRNEQFF
V gene: TRBV4-1; clone size: many; CDR3 protein: CASSEISGRGDTQYF
V gene: TRBV29-1; clone size: few; CDR3 protein: CSVTGRAAGELFF
V gene: TRBV10-2; clone size: .; CDR3 protein: CASRPAGTASNQPQHF
V gene: TRBV7-9; clone size: few; CDR3 protein: CASSSPNRLTGNTGELFF
V gene: TRBV10-2; clone size: many; CDR3 protein: CASRPSVASNQPQHF
V gene: TRBV7-9; clone size: .; CDR3 protein: CASSSGLVHNEQFF
V gene: TRBV11-2; clone size: many; CDR3 protein: CASSTAVAGRVYQETQYF